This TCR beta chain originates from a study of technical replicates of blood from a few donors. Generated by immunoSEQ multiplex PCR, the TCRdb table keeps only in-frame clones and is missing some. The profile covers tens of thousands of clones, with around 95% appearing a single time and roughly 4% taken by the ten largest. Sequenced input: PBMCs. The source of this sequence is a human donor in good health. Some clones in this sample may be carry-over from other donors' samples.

CDR3 bases: TGTGCCAGCAGCTTTCGGAGTGGCTACACCTTC. Residues: CASSFRSGYTF. The rearrangement joins TRBV7-2 to TRBJ1-2; D is unresolved. CDR1 SGHTA and CDR2 FQGNSA come from the germline V gene. CDR3 size: 11 residues. Trimming shortened V by 3 bases and J by 7 bases, and 6 bases separated the two germline ends.